These 12 T cell receptor beta chains share one sample of origin, sequenced in a study of T cell repertoires in cytomegalovirus infection. In TCRdb, the reads were re-called with MiXCR into one record per CDR3 protein. The sample has about 770,000 distinct CDR3 sequences, about 27% seen once. Which antigens these TCRs recognize remains unknown. The specimen was cultured CD8+ T cells from PBMCs, collected from culture after CMV antigen stimulation. These receptors originate from a human donor in good health (CMV status not recorded). Some clones in this sample may be carry-over from other donors' samples.

This clonotype has just a few counts. The V call is TRBV12-3 or TRBV12-4, the J call TRBJ1-6; D not resolved. The CDR3 sequence is 12 residues long. V lost 5 bases and J 11 bases, leaving 10 bases between the germline ends. Here the CDR3 reads CASSLRRPPLHF. CDR3 DNA sequence: TGTGCCAGCAGTCTCCGAAGGCCACCCCTCCACTTT.

The V and J genes are TRBV2 and TRBJ1-1; perhaps TRBD1 as D (6 bases). Trimming took off 8 bases at V and 5 bases at J, with 9 bases between the two ends. CDR1 is SNHLY, CDR2 FYNNEI, per germline. The CDR3 totals 11 residues. CDR3 sequence reads: CASGGRTEAFF. In nucleotides, the CDR3 is TGTGCCAGCGGGGGGCGGACTGAAGCTTTCTTT. The full variable domain, rest sourced from reference TRBV2 and TRBJ1-1, is EPEVTQTPSHQVTQMGQEVILRCVPISNHLYFYWYRQILGQKVEFLVSFYNNEISEKSEIFDDQFSVERPDGSNFTLKIRSTKLEDSAMYFCASGGRTEAFFGQGTRLTVV.

CDR3 region: CASSQGFGGSSGNTIYF. The CDR3 DNA follows: TGTGCCAGCAGCCAAGGGTTCGGCGGGAGCTCTGGAAACACCATATATTTT. The chain links TRBV3-1 to TRBJ1-3, with no clear D. Germline values: CDR1 LGHDT, CDR2 YNNKEL (reference sequence). The V and J ends lost 1 base and 0 bases respectively, with 13 bases between them. The CDR3 runs 17 residues.

This rearrangement joins TRBV5-5 to TRBJ2-2; tentative D call: TRBD2 (6 bases). V lost 0 bases and J 1 base, leaving 13 bases between the germline ends. The germline V gene encodes CDR1 SGHKS and CDR2 YYEKEE (reference sequence). The CDR3 sequence is 17 residues long. CDR3 bases: TGTGCCAGCAGCTTGGCCAGGAGGGGAAAGAACACCGGGGAGCTGTTTTTT. This gives the protein CASSLARRGKNTGELFF.

This clonotype was counted only a few times. V usage is TRBV13 and J usage is TRBJ1-1; D is unresolved. CDR3 size: 13 residues. V lost 5 bases, J lost 1 base, and 8 bases lay in between. From germline, CDR1 is PRHDT and CDR2 FYEKMQ (reference sequence). CDR3 nucleotide sequence: TGTGCCAGCAGCATCCGACGGAACACTGAAGCTTTCTTT. This codes for CASSIRRNTEAFF.

The chain employs TRBV6-1 and TRBJ2-7; the D gene is possibly TRBD2 (5 bases). The CDR3 length is 13 residues. V was cut by 10 bases and J by 2 bases, with 15 bases left in between. Germline CDR1 and CDR2: MNHNS and SASEGT. CDR3 amino acids: CATSSARAYEQYF. CDR3 nucleotide sequence: TGTGCCACCTCCTCGGCGAGGGCCTACGAGCAGTACTTC.

CDR3 protein: CASSDLTSGGATQETQYF. CDR3 coding DNA: TGTGCCAGCAGTGATTTGACTAGCGGGGGGGCCACGCAAGAGACCCAGTACTTC. V is TRBV2 and J is TRBJ2-5; 14 bases are shared with TRBD2. This CDR3 has 18 amino acids. V was pared by 3 bases and J by 2 bases, with 8 bases of the junction left unmatched. Germline CDR1 reads SNHLY; CDR2 reads FYNNEI.

This clonotype turned up a few times. The CDR3 region is CASTNPLGGRTEAFF. CDR3 bases: TGTGCCAGCACCAACCCGCTAGGGGGACGAACTGAAGCTTTCTTT. The chain carries TRBV7-9 and TRBJ1-1; D perhaps matches TRBD1 (6 bases). The V gene's germline CDR1 is SEHNR and CDR2 FQNEAQ (reference sequence). This CDR3 spans 15 amino acids. Trimming pared 7 bases from V and 5 bases from J, leaving 20 bases between.

This clonotype was seen just once. The chain couples TRBV14 to TRBJ2-1, with 11 bases identical to TRBD1. Germline values: CDR1 SGHDN, CDR2 FVKESK. V shed 1 base, J shed 7 bases, and the junction held 12 bases outside the gene matches. CDR3 size: 18 residues. DNA of the CDR3: TGTGCCAGCAGCCAAGGCCGACAGGGACAGGGGGAACGAAATGAGCAGTTCTTC. Protein sequence: CASSQGRQGQGERNEQFF.

This clonotype was observed a few times. The V call is TRBV19, the J call TRBJ2-1; TRBD1 matches at 7 bases. The CDR3 sequence is 13 residues long. CDR1 LNHDA and CDR2 SQIVND come from the germline V gene (reference sequence). V lost 10 bases and J lost 0; bases outside the gene matches: 3. CDR3 DNA: TGTGCCATTTCAGGGGGCTCCTACAATGAGCAGTTCTTC. Encoded protein: CAISGGSYNEQFF.

This clonotype appeared once. The chain is built from TRBV4-1 and TRBJ2-5, with TRBD1 matching 9 bases. The germline CDR1 and CDR2 sequences are MGHRA and YSYEKL. Trimming took 4 bases from V and 4 from J; bases not matched to a gene: 13. This CDR3 spans 17 amino acids. The CDR3 DNA reads TGCGCCAGCAGCCTTCGACCCAGACAGGGGGTGGTAGAGACCCAGTACTTC. Amino acids: CASSLRPRQGVVETQYF.

There are a few counts of this clonotype. This rearrangement joins TRBV7-6 to TRBJ2-5, with no clear D. Germline values: CDR1 SGHVS, CDR2 FNYEAQ. The CDR3 consists of 14 residues. Trimming pared 1 base from V and 0 bases from J, leaving 6 bases between. CDR3 DNA: TGTGCCAGCAGCTTAGATTGGTACCAAGAGACCCAGTACTTC. This sequence encodes CASSLDWYQETQYF. The full variable domain, in which reference TRBV7-6 and TRBJ2-5 provide the parts outside the CDR3, is GAGVSQSPRYKVTKRGQDVALRCDPISGHVSLYWYRQALGQGPEFLTYFNYEAQQDKSGLPNDRFSAERPEGSISTLTIQRTEQRDSAMYRCASSLDWYQETQYFGPGTRLLVL.